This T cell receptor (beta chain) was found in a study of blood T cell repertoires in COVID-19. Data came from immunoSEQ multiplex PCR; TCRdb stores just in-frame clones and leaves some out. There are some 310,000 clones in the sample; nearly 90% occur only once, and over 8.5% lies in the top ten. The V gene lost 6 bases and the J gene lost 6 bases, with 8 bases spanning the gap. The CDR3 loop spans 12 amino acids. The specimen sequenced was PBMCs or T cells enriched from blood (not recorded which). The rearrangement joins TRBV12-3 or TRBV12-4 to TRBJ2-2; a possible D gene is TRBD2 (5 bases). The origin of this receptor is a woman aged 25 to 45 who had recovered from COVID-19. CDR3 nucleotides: TGTGCCAGCAGGAGGGTATCCGGGGAGCTGTTTTTT. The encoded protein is CASRRVSGELFF.